This T cell receptor (beta chain) comes out of a study of blood T cell repertoires in COVID-19. Study overall: Researchers got acute and convalescent COVID-19 samples from the United States, Italy and Spain. PBMCs, B-cell-depleted T cells, or T cells were the source of the cDNA or gDNA that made up the material.

Trimming removed 4 bases from V and 12 bases from J, with 13 bases in between. Germline loops: CDR1 KGHSH, CDR2 LQKENI. The CDR3 is 12 residues long. Source study methods: Reference gene primer amplification gave nucleated cell count estimates. Sequencing was performed with immunoSEQ multiplex PCR; in TCRdb, only in-frame clones are kept and a portion is missing. V and J calls and clone size are those listed in that table; D and trimming were worked out from the DNA. The profile shows 50,000 to 65,000 clones, roughly 86% of them singletons. The sample taken for sequencing was peripheral blood. The V call is TRBV18, the J call TRBJ2-1, with D perhaps matching TRBD2 (6 bases). This TCR derives from a man between 65 and 79 years old with acute or convalescent COVID-19. The chain's CDR3 is CASSRDSERQFF. The CDR3 DNA sequence: TGTGCCAGCTCACGGGACTCCGAAAGGCAGTTCTTC.